The present T cell receptor (beta chain) was sequenced within a study of T cells in Graves' hyperthyroidism and ophthalmopathy (dated by TCRdb to the late 2010s). In terms of the full investigation: Peripheral blood samples were taken at the time of initial diagnosis, prior to any treatment. To identify TCR V-J signatures that set the groups apart, the researchers used a discovery cohort of 95 to 100 patients, made up of 40 to 45 with Graves' ophthalmopathy and approximately 57 with stable Graves' hyperthyroidism. Prospective prediction of ophthalmopathy was tested in an independent validation cohort of fewer than 20 hyperthyroidism patients and approximately 17 patients who later progressed to ophthalmopathy. The 100 or so discovery patients were randomly split 7:3 into training and test sets. Thyroid tissue and blood T-cell repertoires from about six Graves' hyperthyroidism patients were also compared in the study. After blood sampling, hyperthyroidism patients were treated with methimazole at a starting dose of 30 mg daily, and ophthalmopathy patients were treated with high-dose intravenous methylprednisolone. TCR Vbeta CDR3 sequencing of 120 to 150 peripheral blood samples (under 45 ophthalmopathy, about 74 hyperthyroidism and approximately 17 progressor patients) is reported in the paper. Overall results and qualifications from the work: Most expanded thyroid clonotypes (frequency above 0.001) were also detected in blood, a finding suggesting that blood repertoires may reflect thyroid immune responses. During validation, the model predicted progression to ophthalmopathy a median of approximately 6.5 months ahead of onset, with just under 71% sensitivity and 72.22% specificity. Ophthalmopathy was separated from stable hyperthyroidism by a 13 V-J signature model, with 85% to 90% sensitivity and 81% to 83% specificity obtained in cross-validation and 80%/75% obtained in testing. Sample size was not statistically predetermined, and investigators were not blinded to group allocation.

Graves' hyperthyroidism was defined as stable when no progression to ophthalmopathy occurred over 18 months of follow-up. Hyperthyroidism patients were aged 18 to 65 years and newly diagnosed, with disease duration of less than 2 months. The study excluded patients with uncontrolled infections, other autoimmune diseases, pregnancy or lactation. Diagnoses were established on the basis of clinical symptoms, serum thyroxine and TRAb, thyroid ultrasound, and orbital computed tomography. Ficoll-Paque density gradient centrifugation was used to isolate PBMCs from 9.5 to 10 ml of fresh peripheral blood. Total RNA was extracted with Trizol reagent, and quality was checked on an Agilent 2100 Bioanalyzer. The TCR beta CDR3 regions were amplified from RNA transcripts. The first round of RT-PCR for the TCR CDR3 was performed with the HTBI primer set and the Qiagen OneStep RT-PCR kit. Libraries were constructed in a second round of multiplex PCR, after which size selection and purification were performed. Paired-end sequencing of the libraries was performed with 100 bp reads on an Illumina HiSeq2000. Under the source paper's analysis protocol: SOAPnuke was used to process the raw data, throwing out any read that contained adapters or uncalled bases, had a mean Phred below 15, or lacked an exact constant-primer or identifier match. High-quality paired reads were merged with COPE v1.2.5, and unique nucleotide sequences were defined as clonotypes. MiTCR v1.1 was used to align clonotypes to the IMGT TRBV, TRBD and TRBJ reference segments. The analysis was restricted to V-J combinations with a frequency above 0.0001, which together covered 99% to 99.2% of the repertoires. A TCS score was defined as the ratio of F50 (clonal expansion) to E x V (chaos), with BLOSUM62-based TCRdist applied between CDR3 peptides within each V-J. Welch's t-statistics and random forest reduced around 510 V-J features to roughly 13, which were used in a naive Bayes classifier (R e1071). TCRdb redid the processing of the public reads, applying fastp at Q25 and MiXCR, and retained in-frame beta chains. Entries are consolidated by CDR3 protein sequence, retaining the most common genes and DNA. The V and J calls come from TCRdb's annotation, not from the publication. Present in this sample are hundreds of thousands of distinct CDR3 sequences, around 15% of which were seen just once. The ten largest clones add up to roughly 10% of the sample.

CDR1 is given as MNHEY and CDR2 as SMNVEV, both from the germline V gene (reference sequence). Relative to germline, V is missing 11 bases and J is missing 9 bases, with 8 bases of the junction outside any gene match. The CDR3 goes from the cysteine to the phenylalanine over 13 residues. The CDR3 DNA has 39 bases and is translated from base 1. Concerning this clonotype itself: Its antigen is not yet known. No much larger clone is present one base from it, and per-base qualities are unavailable.

The rearrangement combines TRBV27 with TRBJ2-1, with TRBD2 identical over 12 junction bases. The TCR comes from a woman aged 18-30 years with Graves' hyperthyroidism. Sequenced: blood. The encoded CDR3 is CACRLAGAAEQFF. The nucleotides read TGTGCCTGTCGACTAGCGGGAGCTGCTGAGCAGTTCTTC.